The next 17 T cell receptor beta chains were all read from a single sample in a study of blood T cell repertoires in COVID-19. Using immunoSEQ multiplex PCR, the repertoire was profiled, and TCRdb retains in-frame clones only, with some absent. The data show 95,000 to 150,000 clones, with 65% to 90% seen just once and roughly a quarter held by the top ten. The sequenced sample was peripheral blood. These receptor sequences come from a woman aged 80 or over with acute or convalescent COVID-19.

CDR3 protein: CASSLDQGAPYEQYF. CDR3 DNA: TGTGCCAGCAGCTTAGACCAGGGGGCACCCTACGAGCAGTACTTC. The rearrangement joins TRBV7-9 to TRBJ2-7, with 8 bases fitting TRBD1. V was pared by 1 base and J by 2 bases, with 4 bases of the junction left unmatched. The CDR3 loop spans 15 amino acids. CDR1 and CDR2 (germline): SEHNR, FQNEAQ (reference sequence).

The rearrangement uses TRBV29-1 and TRBJ2-2, with D hard to call. This CDR3 spans 13 amino acids. V lost 4 bases, J lost 1 base, and 7 bases lay in between. Germline V gene sequence: CDR1 SQVTM, CDR2 ANQGSEA. CDR3: CSVGAENTGELFF. The CDR3 DNA follows: TGCAGCGTTGGGGCAGAGAACACCGGGGAGCTGTTTTTT.

Points on this clone: This CDR3 is also generated by other DNA sequences in the sample. The rearrangement joins TRBV12-3 or TRBV12-4 to TRBJ1-1; perhaps TRBD1 as D (5 bases). The V end was cut by 3 bases, the J end by 1 base, with 6 bases between. This CDR3 region has 13 residues. In nucleotides, the CDR3 is TGTGCCAGCAGTTTGGGGCCGAACACTGAAGCTTTCTTT. Residues: CASSLGPNTEAFF.

The chain links TRBV5-1 to TRBJ2-3; 8 bases are a match to TRBD1. CDR1 and CDR2 (germline): SGHRS, YFSETQ. The CDR3 loop spans 14 amino acids. After removal of 6 bases from V and 3 bases from J, the junction contained 6 bases not matched to a gene. CDR3 DNA: TGCGCCAGCAACCCGACAGGGGAAACAGATACGCAGTATTTT. Its translation is CASNPTGETDTQYF.

This clone showed up just a few times. V is TRBV21-1 and J is TRBJ1-1; no check of the table's D call, TRBD1, against the DNA was made. TRBV21-1 is a known pseudogene. The CDR3 consists of 15 residues. The CDR3 region has the DNA TGTGCCAGCAGCAGACGGGACAGGGAAGTCACTGAAGCTTTCTTT. Translated, it gives CASSRRDREVTEAFF.

The genes are TRBV10-3 and TRBJ1-5, with 7 positions matching TRBD1. The germline V gene encodes CDR1 ENHRY and CDR2 SYGVKD. The CDR3 consists of 17 residues. Trimming at V came to 8 bases and at J to 1 base, leaving 14 bases not matched to a gene. CDR3 residues: CAIGPGTVGRSNQPQHF. The CDR3 DNA reads TGTGCCATCGGTCCCGGGACAGTCGGTCGCAGCAATCAGCCCCAGCATTTT.

This clone was seen once. CDR3 DNA sequence: TGTGCCAGCAGCCGCGGGCCGAACACTGAAGCTTTCTTT. Protein sequence: CASSRGPNTEAFF. The chain employs TRBV7-9 and TRBJ1-1, with D unclear. The germline V and J ends were trimmed by 5 bases and 1 base, with 8 bases remaining between them. Germline V gene sequence: CDR1 SEHNR, CDR2 FQNEAQ (reference sequence). The CDR3 is 13 residues long.

The rearrangement uses TRBV9 and TRBJ1-1, with D tentatively TRBD1 (6 bases). V lost 4 bases and J 6 bases, leaving 16 bases between the germline ends. The CDR3 loop spans 14 amino acids. The germline V gene encodes CDR1 SGDLS and CDR2 YYNGEE. CDR3 protein: CASSIQGPRPEAFF. The CDR3 DNA follows: TGTGCCAGCAGCATACAGGGCCCGAGGCCTGAAGCTTTCTTT. Complete variable domain (other parts from reference TRBV9 and TRBJ1-1): DSGVTQTPKHLITATGQRVTLRCSPRSGDLSVYWYQQSLDQGLQFLIQYYNGEERAKGNILERFSAQQFPDLHSELNLSSLELGDSALYFCASSIQGPRPEAFFGQGTRLTVV.

This clone turned up a few times. The V and J genes are TRBV15 and TRBJ1-4; 8 nucleotides match TRBD1. Trimming removed 3 bases from V and 8 bases from J; junction bases left unmatched: 8. Germline CDR1 reads LNHNV; CDR2 reads YYDKDF (reference sequence). The CDR3 runs 15 residues. The DNA of the CDR3 is TGTGCCACCAGCAGCGACAGGGGACCGTCGGAAAAACTGTTTTTT. It yields the protein CATSSDRGPSEKLFF.

J is TRBJ1-1 and V is TRBV7-9; D is possibly TRBD1 (6 bases). The CDR3 is 15 amino acids. CDR1 and CDR2 (germline): SEHNR, FQNEAQ (reference sequence). The ends were cut back, 7 bases at V and 4 bases at J, with 19 bases in the middle. The CDR3 DNA sequence: TGTGCCAGCACCGCAGGGGAACGGTGGAGCACTGAAGCTTTCTTT. Translated, it gives CASTAGERWSTEAFF. The complete variable domain, with remaining parts taken from reference TRBV7-9 and TRBJ1-1, reads DTGVSQNPRHKITKRGQNVTFRCDPISEHNRLYWYRQTLGQGPEFLTYFQNEAQLEKSRLLSDRFSAERPKGSFSTLEIQRTEQGDSAMYLCASTAGERWSTEAFFGQGTRLTVV.

The chain joins TRBV3-1 (or the pseudogene TRBV3-2) to TRBJ1-1; D is uncertain. V was pared by 5 bases and J by 1 base, with 11 bases between. CDR1 LGHDT and CDR2 YNNKEL come from the germline V gene (reference sequence). The CDR3 length is 14 residues. CDR3 loop: CASSVKTSNTEAFF. The CDR3 coding sequence is TGTGCCAGCAGCGTCAAGACTTCGAACACTGAAGCTTTCTTT.

As concerns this clone: This sample includes further DNA sequences coding for the same CDR3. The chain recombines TRBV19 with TRBJ1-1; 9 nucleotides agree with TRBD1. Germline-derived CDR1 and CDR2 are LNHDA and SQIVND (reference sequence). V lost 5 bases and J lost 6; bases outside the gene matches: 10. CDR3 length equals 15 residues. The CDR3 region has the DNA TGTGCCAGTAGTCCTGGACAGGGGAGGTTCGCTGAAGCTTTCTTT. Its translation: CASSPGQGRFAEAFF.

CDR3 nucleotides: TGTGCCAGCAGCCAAGGCAGCGCTGGAGAGACCCAGTACTTC. Translated: CASSQGSAGETQYF. V is TRBV5-5 and J is TRBJ2-5; D is undetermined. This CDR3 comprises 14 residues. V was pared by 4 bases and J by 4 bases, with 14 bases between. Germline values: CDR1 SGHKS, CDR2 YYEKEE (reference sequence).

Only one count was recorded for this clone. V gene TRBV12-3 or TRBV12-4 combines with J gene TRBJ2-1, with unresolved D. The CDR3 runs to 13 residues. V was pared by 3 bases and J by 0 bases, with 3 bases between. The DNA of the CDR3 is TGTGCCAGCAGTTTCAACTCCTACAATGAGCAGTTCTTC. Its protein is CASSFNSYNEQFF.

The genes are TRBV2 and TRBJ2-6; 8 bases agree with TRBD1. Germline V gives CDR1 SNHLY, CDR2 FYNNEI. The J segment lost 4 bases and the V segment lost 7 bases, leaving 9 bases of the junction unmatched. This CDR3 region has 16 residues. CDR3 in DNA: TGTGCCAGCACGGGACAGGCACTGCGGGGGGCCAACGTCCTGACTTTC. Translation gives CASTGQALRGANVLTF.

The chain joins TRBV5-4 to TRBJ1-2; D remains ambiguous. CDR1 SGHNT and CDR2 YYREEE come from the germline V gene (reference sequence). Trimming removed 0 bases at V and 1 base at J, with 7 bases between. The CDR3 length is 14 residues. DNA for the CDR3: TGTGCCAGCAGCTTGGGTATCGTTAACTATGGCTACACCTTC. This encodes CASSLGIVNYGYTF.

The chain recombines TRBV7-2 with TRBJ2-1; tentative D call: TRBD1 (5 bases). Trimming shortened V by 7 bases and J by 4 bases, and 14 bases separated the two germline ends. Germline V gene lookup returns CDR1 SGHTA and CDR2 FQGNSA. This CDR3 has 14 residues. The CDR3 here is CASKAGLVYNEQFF. CDR3 DNA: TGTGCCAGCAAAGCAGGGCTTGTTTACAATGAGCAGTTCTTC.